These T cell receptor beta chains were read from a single sample in a study of blood T cell repertoires in COVID-19. The protocol was immunoSEQ multiplex PCR, while the TCRdb copy is restricted to in-frame clones and leaves out a portion. This table holds about 55,000 clones, roughly 86% found once. Sequencing input: peripheral blood. The origin of the receptors is a man aged 35-49 years with COVID-19, enrolled during active disease. CDR3s include the opening cysteine and the closing phenylalanine or tryptophan. D genes are given only for firm matches. Expanded clones are given a class, and other clones once, few, many or no size at all.

d_call	cdr3_length	j_call	v_call	clone_size	cdr3_aa	cdr3_nt
.	13	TRBJ2-5	TRBV28	.	CATQEGVQETQYF	TGTGCCACCCAGGAAGGGGTTCAAGAGACCCAGTACTTC
TRBD1	17	TRBJ1-5	TRBV24-1	.	CATSDSTGARCNQPQHF	TGTGCCACCAGTGATTCCACAGGGGCGAGGTGCAATCAGCCCCAGCATTTT
.	13	TRBJ2-1	TRBV28	.	CASRTLVVNEQFF	TGTGCCAGCAGAACCCTAGTAGTCAATGAGCAGTTCTTC
TRBD2	18	TRBJ2-1	TRBV7-3	.	CASSPSAGGARGGNEQFF	TGTGCCAGCAGCCCCTCCGCCGGGGGGGCTAGGGGGGGCAATGAGCAGTTCTTC
.	17	TRBJ2-6	TRBV10-3	.	CAISDRALSSGANVLTF	TGTGCCATCAGTGACAGGGCTCTTTCTTCTGGGGCCAACGTCCTGACTTTC
TRBD1	16	TRBJ2-7	TRBV6-2/TRBV6-3	.	CASSYHRDRGSYEQYF	TGTGCCAGCAGTTACCATCGGGACAGGGGGTCCTACGAGCAGTACTTC
.	16	TRBJ2-3	TRBV5-1	.	CASSPGLSRNTDTQYF	TGCGCCAGCAGCCCAGGGCTCTCCAGGAACACAGATACGCAGTATTTT
TRBD1	15	TRBJ1-6	TRBV19	.	CASSSGTVPHSPLHF	TGTGCCAGTAGTTCGGGGACAGTGCCTCATTCACCCCTCCACTTT
.	12	TRBJ1-3	TRBV12-3/TRBV12-4	.	CASVRGGGTIYF	TGTGCCAGCGTCAGGGGAGGGGGCACCATATATTTT
TRBD1	14	TRBJ1-2	TRBV7-6	.	CASSQGDRGNGYTF	TGTGCCAGCAGTCAGGGGGACAGGGGAAACGGCTACACCTTC
.	15	TRBJ1-6	TRBV11-2	.	CASSSQEGIGSPLHF	TGTGCCAGCAGCTCCCAGGAGGGGATCGGTTCACCCCTCCACTTT
.	14	TRBJ2-1	TRBV24-1	.	CATSDFRAYNEQFF	TGTGCCACCAGTGATTTCCGGGCCTACAATGAGCAGTTCTTC
.	16	TRBJ2-7	TRBV12-1	few	CASSFEVTVPSYEQYF	TGTGCCAGCAGCTTTGAAGTGACTGTCCCCTCCTACGAGCAGTACTTC
TRBD1	15	TRBJ1-5	TRBV28	.	CASSVDRGLHQPQHF	TGTGCCAGCAGTGTGGACAGGGGATTACATCAGCCCCAGCATTTT
.	18	TRBJ2-7	TRBV21-1	.	CASSRHLSRGGRGREQYF	TGTGCCAGCAGCCGACATTTGTCCAGAGGGGGCAGGGGGCGCGAGCAGTACTTC
TRBD1	14	TRBJ1-2	TRBV5-6	.	CASSLEGGLYGYTF	TGTGCCAGCAGCTTGGAAGGGGGCCTCTATGGCTACACCTTC
.	12	TRBJ1-3	TRBV12-3/TRBV12-4	.	CAGGGLGNTIYF	TGTGCGGGGGGTGGGCTCGGAAACACCATATATTTT
.	15	TRBJ1-1	TRBV7-9	.	CASSSMGGLNTEAFF	TGTGCCAGCAGCTCCATGGGGGGACTGAACACTGAAGCTTTCTTT
TRBD2	15	TRBJ2-1	TRBV5-4	.	CASSGGTSDYNEQFF	TGTGCCAGCAGCGGCGGGACTAGCGATTACAATGAGCAGTTCTTC
.	14	TRBJ2-7	TRBV6-5	.	CASSSGLPLYEQYF	TGTGCCAGCAGTTCGGGACTTCCCCTCTACGAGCAGTACTTC
.	14	TRBJ2-5	TRBV18	.	CASSPPVNQETQYF	TGTGCCAGCTCACCACCTGTAAACCAAGAGACCCAGTACTTC
.	16	TRBJ1-2	TRBV5-1	.	CASSQDAVKANYGYTF	TGCGCCAGCAGCCAAGACGCGGTAAAAGCTAACTATGGCTACACCTTC
TRBD1	15	TRBJ1-2	TRBV25-1	.	CASSDGQGIPRGYTF	TGTGCCAGCAGTGACGGACAGGGGATTCCCCGGGGCTACACCTTC
TRBD2	15	TRBJ2-1	TRBV5-1	.	CASSYLGSSGGQQFF	TGCGCCAGCAGCTACCTGGGGTCTAGCGGGGGTCAGCAGTTCTTC
.	16	TRBJ1-2	TRBV4-2	.	CASSQNPLQASYGYTF	TGTGCCAGCAGCCAAAACCCCTTGCAGGCATCCTATGGCTACACCTTC
.	14	TRBJ2-3	TRBV7-9	.	CASSLQQSTDTQYF	TGTGCCAGCAGCTTACAACAGTCGACAGATACGCAGTATTTT
TRBD2	15	TRBJ2-3	TRBV27	.	CASTLSGAATDTQYF	TGTGCCAGCACTCTCAGCGGGGCCGCTACAGATACGCAGTATTTT
TRBD2	15	TRBJ2-1	TRBV7-3	.	CASSLRLAAYNEQFF	TGTGCCAGCAGCTTACGACTAGCGGCCTACAATGAGCAGTTCTTC
.	13	TRBJ2-5	TRBV6-5	.	CASSVTSQETQYF	TGTGCCAGCAGCGTGACTTCTCAAGAGACCCAGTACTTC